The 12 T cell receptor beta chains in this list originate from one sample, sequenced in a study of T cells in localized non-small cell lung cancer. The repertoire was sequenced with immunoSEQ multiplex PCR; TCRdb's copy has only in-frame clones and lacks some. The data contain approximately 28,000 clones, 91% of them singletons. Sequences were derived from peripheral blood, sampled before any cancer treatment. These receptors all stem from a female donor older than 55 with stage I lung adenocarcinoma.

This clone was counted between two and nine times. V gene TRBV5-1 combines with J gene TRBJ1-1; D unclear. The ends were cut back, 7 bases at V and 6 bases at J, with 16 bases in the middle. This CDR3 comprises 13 residues. CDR1 is SGHRS and CDR2 is YFSETQ in the germline V gene. The CDR3 coding sequence is TGCGCCAGCGGTATAAGTTCTGTGGCTGAAGCTTTCTTT. Translation gives CASGISSVAEAFF. The full variable domain, with the rest looked up from reference TRBV5-1 and TRBJ1-1, is KAGVTQTPRYLIKTRGQQVTLSCSPISGHRSVSWYQQTPGQGLQFLFEYFSETQRNKGNFPGRFSGRQFSNSRSEMNVSTLELGDSALYLCASGISSVAEAFFGQGTRLTVV.

This CDR3 is CASSGEGHGSGLFF. In DNA form, the CDR3 reads TGTGCCAGCAGCGGGGAAGGCCACGGCTCTGGACTGTTTTTT. The chain recombines TRBV28 with TRBJ1-4; the D is unclear. Deletions cut 6 bases from V and 13 bases from J, with 21 bases between. The germline CDR1 and CDR2 sequences are MDHEN and SYDVKM. This CDR3 spans 14 amino acids. Full variable domain (remainder filled in from reference TRBV28 and TRBJ1-4): DVKVTQSSRYLVKRTGEKVFLECVQDMDHENMFWYRQDPGLGLRLIYFSYDVKMKEKGDIPEGYSVSREKKERFSLILESASTNQTSMYLCASSGEGHGSGLFFGSGTQLSVL.

The chain couples TRBV4-1 to TRBJ2-1; D is possibly TRBD2 (6 bases). The CDR3 is 16 amino acids. Germline CDR1 MGHRA, CDR2 YSYEKL. V was clipped by 4 bases and J by 3 bases, with 16 bases between them. The CDR3 DNA reads as TGCGCCAGCAGCCCTTCCTACCGGGAGCTCTACAATGAGCAGTTCTTC. Its translation is CASSPSYRELYNEQFF.

J is TRBJ2-1 and V is TRBV19; 9 positions agree with TRBD2. Trimming removed 6 bases from V and 6 bases from J; junction bases left unmatched: 9. Per the germline V gene, CDR1 is LNHDA and CDR2 is SQIVND (reference sequence). CDR3 length equals 15 residues. CDR3 bases: TGTGCCAGTAGCGTCGGCGGGGGGGCCGGCAATGAGCAGTTCTTC. This sequence encodes CASSVGGGAGNEQFF.

The chain links TRBV4-1 to TRBJ2-7; 8 bases fit TRBD1. The CDR3 is 14 residues long. With 4 bases clipped from V and 2 bases from J, the junction kept 4 bases outside the gene matches. CDR1 and CDR2 (germline): MGHRA, YSYEKL. In DNA, the CDR3 is TGCGCCAGCAGCCGAGGACAGGGTACCTACGAGCAGTACTTC. It specifies CASSRGQGTYEQYF.

The rearrangement joins TRBV5-1 to TRBJ2-6, with unresolved D. With 4 bases removed from V and 3 bases from J, the gap between germline ends came to 11 bases. The CDR3 has 15 residues. Germline V gene sequence: CDR1 SGHRS, CDR2 YFSETQ. The CDR3: CASSPRVVGANVLTF. In DNA form, the CDR3 reads TGCGCCAGCAGCCCAAGGGTGGTTGGGGCCAACGTCCTGACTTTC.

The genes are TRBV6-6 and TRBJ2-1; the D gene is possibly TRBD1 (6 bases). CDR3 size: 16 residues. CDR1 and CDR2 (germline): MNHNY, SVGAGI (reference sequence). V dropped 6 bases and J dropped 8 bases, with 23 bases sitting between them. The CDR3 nucleotides read TGTGCCAGCAGCCCCGGGGTGAACAGGGTTTTAGATGAGCAGTTCTTC. This gives the protein CASSPGVNRVLDEQFF.

This clone appeared a single time. The chain links TRBV15 to TRBJ2-1; D remains unclear. Per the germline V gene, CDR1 is LNHNV and CDR2 is YYDKDF (reference sequence). V lost 4 bases to trimming and J lost 13 bases, with 17 bases between them. The CDR3 runs 13 residues. CDR3 loop: CATSIIYASDQFF. The DNA for the CDR3 is TGTGCCACCAGCATCATATACGCGAGCGACCAGTTCTTC.

The gene calls are TRBV7-2 and TRBJ2-1; a weak D match, TRBD2 (6 bases). Trimming pared 6 bases from V and 9 bases from J, leaving 21 bases between. The CDR3 extends over 15 amino acids. Per germline, CDR1 SGHTA and CDR2 FQGNSA. Written as DNA, the CDR3 is TGTGCCAGCAGTTACGATGGACTACCCTACCGTGAGCAGTTCTTC. Translation gives CASSYDGLPYREQFF.

The chain couples TRBV7-9 to TRBJ2-5; TRBD2 agrees at 7 bases. Germline V gene sequence: CDR1 SEHNR, CDR2 FQNEAQ (reference sequence). There are 14 residues in the CDR3. J was trimmed by 4 bases and V by 1 base; bases with no gene match: 3. CDR3 residues: CASSLGPGGETQYF. CDR3 DNA sequence: TGTGCCAGCAGCTTAGGCCCGGGAGGAGAGACCCAGTACTTC.

This sequence joins TRBV21-1 and TRBJ2-7. TRBV21-1 is a listed pseudogene. This CDR3 region has 12 residues. The CDR3 spells CASPGRNYEQYF. The CDR3 DNA sequence: TGTGCCAGCCCCGGACGGAACTACGAGCAGTACTTC.

J is TRBJ2-1 and V is TRBV11-2; 11 bases align to TRBD2. Germline values: CDR1 SGHAT, CDR2 FQNNGV. The CDR3 contains 15 residues. With 6 bases clipped from V and 6 bases from J, the junction kept 7 bases outside the gene matches. The CDR3 sequence: CASSRHSGRANEQFF. The CDR3 DNA sequence: TGTGCCAGCAGTAGACATAGCGGGAGGGCCAATGAGCAGTTCTTC.